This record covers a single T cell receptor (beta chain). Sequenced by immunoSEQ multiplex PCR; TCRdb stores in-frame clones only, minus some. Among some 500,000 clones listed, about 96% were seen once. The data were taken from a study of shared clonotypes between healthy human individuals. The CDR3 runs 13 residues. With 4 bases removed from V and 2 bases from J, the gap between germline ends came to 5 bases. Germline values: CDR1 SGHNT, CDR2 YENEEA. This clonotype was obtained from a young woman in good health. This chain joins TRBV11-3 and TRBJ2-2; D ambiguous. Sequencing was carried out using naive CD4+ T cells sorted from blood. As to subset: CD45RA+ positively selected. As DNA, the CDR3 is TGTGCCAGCAGCTCAACAAACACCGGGGAGCTGTTTTTT. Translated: CASSSTNTGELFF.